Listed here is a single TCR beta chain. The target antigen is unknown. The sequenced fragment ends 3 residues before the CDR3 boundary, so the rest is inferred from the germline J gene. The CDR3 sequence is 18 residues long. Germline assignment: CDR1 SSHAT and CDR2 FNYEAQ (reference sequence). Trimming removed 7 bases from V and 0 bases from J; junction bases left unmatched: 13. Equal genomic DNA amounts from CVID and control samples were sequenced. Produced via immunoSEQ multiplex PCR; TCRdb's table is partial and in-frame only. The sample includes tens of thousands of clones, none of them occurring once. Heparinized whole blood, 5 to 8 ml, came from each donor. This specimen comes from a study of T cell clonality in common variable immunodeficiency. Broader study findings: CVID subjects had higher TCRbeta clonality than healthy controls, most marked in about a third. Common variable immunodeficiency TCR beta sequences reportedly had fewer deletions and N-nucleotide insertions. Compared with controls, CVID subjects had fewer shared TCRbeta clones.

Sequencing was done on a sample of peripheral blood mononuclear cells. The chain recombines TRBV7-7 with TRBJ2-1; TRBD2 aligns across 9 bases. This TCR was sampled from a human donor with common variable immunodeficiency. The CDR3 bases that were read are TGTGCCAGCAACCTCACGGGGCTAGCGGGGAGCTCCTACAATGAG. Protein sequence: CASNLTGLAGSSYNE. The full CDR3 protein is CASNLTGLAGSSYNEQFF.